The subject of this entry is one TCR beta chain. The target antigen is unknown. The germline CDR1 and CDR2 sequences are MDHEN and SYDVKM. Trimming took off 1 base at V and 9 bases at J, with 10 bases between the two ends. CDR3 size: 14 residues. 60 Vbeta and 13 Jbeta primers were used in PCR. Here immunoSEQ multiplex PCR was the method, and the copy in TCRdb shows in-frame clones only, minus some. This table has roughly 150,000 clones, roughly 80% appearing once. The sample belongs to a study of cytomegalovirus exposure and HLA in healthy donors. Study-level points and caveats: A previous analysis found most TCR beta V segments productive roughly 90% or roughly 30% of the time. When the data were analyzed later, several of the most significant clusters appeared to be linked to common viral pathogens. In a later analysis, HLA-associated TCR beta chains were more clonally expanded than equally common others. In vitro experiments confirmed that three CMV-associated chains were specific for CMV antigens.

Sequenced input: PBMCs. The chain has TRBV28 and TRBJ1-6; possibly TRBD1 for D (5 bases). This TCR was recovered from a male donor in good health and CMV-seronegative. The CDR3 nucleotides read TGTGCCAGCAGTTTATCAGGGTTCGGTTCACCCCTCCACTTT. Its protein product is CASSLSGFGSPLHF. Drawing the rest from reference TRBV28 and TRBJ1-6, the complete variable domain is DVKVTQSSRYLVKRTGEKVFLECVQDMDHENMFWYRQDPGLGLRLIYFSYDVKMKEKGDIPEGYSVSREKKERFSLILESASTNQTSMYLCASSLSGFGSPLHFGNGTRLTVT.